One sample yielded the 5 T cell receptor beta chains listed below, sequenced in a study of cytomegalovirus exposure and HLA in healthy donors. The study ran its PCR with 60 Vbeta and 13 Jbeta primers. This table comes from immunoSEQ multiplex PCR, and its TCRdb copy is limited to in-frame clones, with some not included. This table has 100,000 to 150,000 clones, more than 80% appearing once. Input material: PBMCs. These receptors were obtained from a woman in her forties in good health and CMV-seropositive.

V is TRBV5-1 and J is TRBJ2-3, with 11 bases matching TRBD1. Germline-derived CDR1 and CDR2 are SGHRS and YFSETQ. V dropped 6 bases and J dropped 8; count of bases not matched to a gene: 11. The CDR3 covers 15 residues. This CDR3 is CASKRTGGVVGTQYF. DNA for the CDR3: TGCGCCAGCAAGAGGACAGGGGGCGTCGTGGGTACGCAGTATTTT.

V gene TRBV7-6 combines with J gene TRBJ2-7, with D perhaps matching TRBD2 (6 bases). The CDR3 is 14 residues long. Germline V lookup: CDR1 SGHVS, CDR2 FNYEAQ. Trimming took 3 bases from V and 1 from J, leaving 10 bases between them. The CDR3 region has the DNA TGTGCCAGCAGCTTTGGGGACTCATCCTACGAGCAGTACTTC. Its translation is CASSFGDSSYEQYF.

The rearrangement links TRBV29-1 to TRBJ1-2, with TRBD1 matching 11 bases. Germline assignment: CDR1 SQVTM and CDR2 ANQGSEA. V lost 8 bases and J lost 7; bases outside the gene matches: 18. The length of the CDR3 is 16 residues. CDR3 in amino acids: CSTTWEGQGAFGGYTF. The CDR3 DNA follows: TGCAGCACAACCTGGGAAGGACAGGGGGCATTCGGTGGCTACACCTTC.

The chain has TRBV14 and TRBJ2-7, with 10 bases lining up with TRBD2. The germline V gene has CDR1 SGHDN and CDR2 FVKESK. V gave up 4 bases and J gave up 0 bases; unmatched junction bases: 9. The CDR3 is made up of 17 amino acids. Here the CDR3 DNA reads TGTGCCAGCAGCCTCACCTCCCGGACTAGCGGCTCCTACGAGCAGTACTTC. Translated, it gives CASSLTSRTSGSYEQYF.

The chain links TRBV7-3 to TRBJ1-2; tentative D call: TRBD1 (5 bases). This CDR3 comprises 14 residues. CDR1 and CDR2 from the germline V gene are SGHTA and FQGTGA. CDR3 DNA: TGTGCGTGCGCACAGGCCCGTTCGTTCTATGGCTACACCTTC. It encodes CACAQARSFYGYTF.